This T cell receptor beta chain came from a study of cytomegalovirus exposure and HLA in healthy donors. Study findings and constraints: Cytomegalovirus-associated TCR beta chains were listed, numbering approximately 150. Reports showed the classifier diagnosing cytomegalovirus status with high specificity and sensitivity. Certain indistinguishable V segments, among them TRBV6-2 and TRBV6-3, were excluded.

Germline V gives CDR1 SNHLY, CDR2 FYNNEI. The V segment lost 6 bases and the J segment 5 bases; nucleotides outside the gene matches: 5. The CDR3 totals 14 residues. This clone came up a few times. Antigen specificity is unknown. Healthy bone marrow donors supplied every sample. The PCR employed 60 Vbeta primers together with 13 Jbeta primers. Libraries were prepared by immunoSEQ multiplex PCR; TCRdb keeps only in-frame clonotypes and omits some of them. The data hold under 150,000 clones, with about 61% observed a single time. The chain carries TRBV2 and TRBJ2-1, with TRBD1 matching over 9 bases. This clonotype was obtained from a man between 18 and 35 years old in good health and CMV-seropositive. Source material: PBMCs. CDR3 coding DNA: TGTGCCAGCAGCCCGAGGACAGGGGACAATGAGCAGTTCTTC. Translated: CASSPRTGDNEQFF.